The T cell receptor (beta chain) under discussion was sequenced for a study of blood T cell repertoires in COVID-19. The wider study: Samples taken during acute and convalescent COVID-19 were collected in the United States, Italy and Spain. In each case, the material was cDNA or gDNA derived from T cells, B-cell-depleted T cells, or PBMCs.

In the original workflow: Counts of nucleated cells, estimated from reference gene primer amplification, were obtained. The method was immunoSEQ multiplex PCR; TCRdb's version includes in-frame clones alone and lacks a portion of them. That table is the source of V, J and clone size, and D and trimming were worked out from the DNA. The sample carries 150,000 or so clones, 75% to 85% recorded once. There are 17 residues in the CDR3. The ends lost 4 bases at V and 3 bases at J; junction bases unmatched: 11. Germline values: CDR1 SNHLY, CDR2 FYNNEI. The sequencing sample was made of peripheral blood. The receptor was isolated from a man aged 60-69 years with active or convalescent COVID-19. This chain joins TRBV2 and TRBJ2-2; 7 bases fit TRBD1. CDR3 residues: CASSVDEDRAYTGELFF. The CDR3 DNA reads TGTGCCAGCAGTGTGGATGAAGACAGGGCGTACACCGGGGAGCTGTTTTTT.